This passage covers 32 T cell receptor beta chains from one sample sequenced in a study of monozygotic twins with inflammatory bowel disease (dated by TCRdb to 2018 to 2020). Receptor libraries were prepared by 5' RACE. Sequenced on an Illumina HiSeq 2500. One entry per CDR3 protein sequence results from the TCRdb reprocessing of the reads, with DNA left out. This sample's clone table shows 350,000 to 550,000 distinct CDR3 sequences. The top ten clones comprise about 2.2% of the sample. The sample comprised blood. The receptors were sampled from a human donor with ulcerative colitis or Crohn's disease, or a healthy co-twin of an affected twin (not recorded which).

This chain uses TRBV5-5 with TRBJ2-7; lacking DNA, the TRBD1 call made by TCRdb goes unchecked. Looked up from germline, CDR1 is SGHKS and CDR2 is YYEKEE (reference sequence). The CDR3 sequence is 14 residues long. CDR3 in amino acids: CASSIPGSANEQYF.

CDR3 residues: CASSFWTRGEAFF. This chain connects TRBV7-2 to TRBJ1-1; TCRdb's D call, TRBD1, is unchecked because there is no DNA. The CDR3 loop spans 13 amino acids. Germline assignment: CDR1 SGHTA and CDR2 FQGNSA.

V and J are TRBV7-8 and TRBJ1-2; checking the TCRdb D call of TRBD1 is not possible without DNA. The CDR3 spans 14 residues. Per the germline V gene, CDR1 is SGHVS and CDR2 is FQNEAQ. The CDR3 reads CASSLKGQGTGYTF.

The J gene is TRBJ2-7, the V gene TRBV7-9. Per the germline V gene, CDR1 is SEHNR and CDR2 is FQNEAQ (reference sequence). The CDR3 runs 11 residues. Here the CDR3 reads CASSLANVQYF.

V and J are TRBV5-1 and TRBJ1-2; TCRdb designates TRBD1, a call that cannot be tested without DNA. The germline gives CDR1 SGHRS, CDR2 YFSETQ. CDR3 size: 15 residues. CDR3 region: CASSLHPGQNYGYTF.

The chain employs TRBV7-3 and TRBJ2-1; TCRdb names TRBD1, which stays unverified in the absence of DNA. CDR1 and CDR2 from the germline V gene are SGHTA and FQGTGA. The CDR3 consists of 15 residues. CDR3 region: CASSFGTGGGNEQFF.

The rearrangement links TRBV4-1 to TRBJ1-2. There are 14 residues in the CDR3. Germline CDR1 reads MGHRA; CDR2 reads YSYEKL. The CDR3 here is CASSLFLGDYGYTF.

CDR3 in amino acids: CSVLWGPAPNTGELFF. This chain uses TRBV29-1 with TRBJ2-2; TCRdb's D gene call, TRBD1, goes unchecked for lack of DNA. Germline lookup yields CDR1 SQVTM and CDR2 ANQGSEA. The CDR3 is 16 residues long.

This rearrangement joins TRBV25-1 to TRBJ2-2; TCRdb's assignment of TRBD2 cannot be checked, as there is no DNA. The CDR3 has 15 amino acids. Germline-derived CDR1 and CDR2 are MGHDK and SYGVNS. CDR3 region: CASSAPGLGNGELFF.

The J gene is TRBJ1-1, the V gene TRBV14; the D gene TCRdb calls, TRBD1, cannot be checked with no DNA. The CDR3 runs 16 residues. Per germline, CDR1 SGHDN and CDR2 FVKESK. The CDR3 protein is CASILRPGQGRTEAFF.

The chain employs TRBV25-1 and TRBJ2-2; TCRdb's D call of TRBD1 is untestable without DNA. There are 15 residues in the CDR3. Germline CDR1 and CDR2: MGHDK and SYGVNS. CDR3 residues: CASTMTGRNTGELFF.

The J gene is TRBJ2-2, the V gene TRBV7-3; checking the TCRdb D call of TRBD2 is not possible without DNA. CDR1 and CDR2 (germline): SGHTA, FQGTGA. CDR3 length: 16 amino acids. CDR3 amino acids: CASSLRLAGRTGELFF. Full variable domain (outside the CDR3, taken from reference TRBV7-3 and TRBJ2-2): GAGVSQTPSNKVTEKGKYVELRCDPISGHTALYWYRQSLGQGPEFLIYFQGTGAADDSGLPNDRFFAVRPEGSVSTLKIQRTERGDSAVYLCASSLRLAGRTGELFFGEGSRLTVL.

The gene calls are TRBV20-1 and TRBJ1-1; the D call from TCRdb, TRBD1, cannot be confirmed without DNA. The CDR3 is 13 residues long. Germline V gives CDR1 DFQATT, CDR2 SNEGSKA (reference sequence). CDR3 protein: CSAKGGLNTEAFF.

This chain uses TRBV6-1 with TRBJ2-7; absent DNA, TCRdb's TRBD1 call cannot be checked. The CDR3 runs 15 residues. CDR1 is MNHNS and CDR2 is SASEGT in the germline V gene. Here the CDR3 reads CASSPMAGGQVEQYF.

This rearrangement joins TRBV29-1 to TRBJ2-3; TCRdb reports TRBD2, a call that lacks DNA to check it against. This CDR3 region has 13 residues. Germline lookup yields CDR1 SQVTM and CDR2 ANQGSEA. The CDR3 protein is CSVASGYTDTQYF.

V and J are TRBV12-3 or TRBV12-4 and TRBJ1-4. CDR3 size: 17 residues. The CDR3 sequence is CASSPTFRTGVGEKLFF.

V is TRBV20-1 and J is TRBJ2-5; the TRBD1 assignment by TCRdb is unverifiable without DNA. Per germline, CDR1 DFQATT and CDR2 SNEGSKA (reference sequence). The CDR3 contains 13 residues. The CDR3 sequence: CSALGQGLGTQYF.

The chain links TRBV12-3 or TRBV12-4 to TRBJ2-2; checking the TCRdb D call of TRBD1 is not possible without DNA. The CDR3 is made up of 16 amino acids. The CDR3 loop reads CASSLSGTGRTGELFF.

This chain links TRBV9 with TRBJ2-7; TCRdb gives TRBD2 as the D gene, but with no DNA this cannot be confirmed. The germline V gene has CDR1 SGDLS and CDR2 YYNGEE. The CDR3 is 15 amino acids. The CDR3: CASSVGGERVNEQYF.

J is TRBJ2-5 and V is TRBV5-8; TCRdb outputs TRBD2, but without DNA this stays unchecked. This CDR3 spans 15 amino acids. Germline lookup yields CDR1 SGHTS and CDR2 YDEGEE. CDR3 amino acids: CASSLRLAGLETQYF.

The chain is built from TRBV7-6 and TRBJ2-2. The CDR3 spans 14 residues. Germline values: CDR1 SGHVS, CDR2 FNYEAQ. CDR3 protein: CASSYTTNTGELFF.

This sequence joins TRBV30 and TRBJ1-2; TCRdb's D call, TRBD1, is unchecked because there is no DNA. This CDR3 is 14 amino acids long. CDR1 is GTSNPN, CDR2 SVGIG, per germline (reference sequence). The CDR3 loop reads CAWSVAGTVYGYTF. The full variable domain, with the rest looked up from reference TRBV30 and TRBJ1-2, is SQTIHQWPATLVQPVGSPLSLECTVEGTSNPNLYWYRQAAGRGLQLLFYSVGIGQISSEVPQNLSASRPQDRQFILSSKKLLLSDSGFYLCAWSVAGTVYGYTFGSGTRLTVV.

The CDR3 spells CASSLYGTSGISNEQFF. This sequence joins TRBV7-9 and TRBJ2-1; TCRdb returns TRBD2, unconfirmable since there is no DNA. Germline V gene data show CDR1 as SEHNR and CDR2 as FQNEAQ (reference sequence). CDR3 length: 17 residues.

V usage is TRBV2 and J usage is TRBJ1-1. Germline V lookup: CDR1 SNHLY, CDR2 FYNNEI. This CDR3 has 20 amino acids. Here the CDR3 reads CASSEHDPLSSYTLNTEAFF.

The chain is built from TRBV20-1 and TRBJ1-1. This CDR3 region has 15 residues. The germline CDR1 and CDR2 sequences are DFQATT and SNEGSKA (reference sequence). CDR3 loop: CSARDGRLMNTEAFF.

The chain carries TRBV20-1 and TRBJ2-1. Germline CDR1 DFQATT, CDR2 SNEGSKA (reference sequence). There are 16 residues in the CDR3. The CDR3 protein is CSARILAGGSHNEQFF.

The chain links TRBV5-1 to TRBJ2-5; TCRdb gives TRBD2 as the D gene, but with no DNA this cannot be confirmed. This CDR3 is 16 amino acids long. Germline assignment: CDR1 SGHRS and CDR2 YFSETQ. The CDR3 loop is CASSLEGSGRFRTQYF.

The chain is built from TRBV27 and TRBJ2-5; without DNA, the TCRdb call of TRBD1 cannot be checked. CDR3 length: 16 amino acids. Looked up from germline, CDR1 is MNHEY and CDR2 is SMNVEV (reference sequence). CDR3 region: CASSLTPRRVQETQYF.

The chain uses TRBV19 and TRBJ1-5; TCRdb gives TRBD1 as the D gene, but with no DNA this cannot be confirmed. The CDR3 spans 18 residues. The germline V gene encodes CDR1 LNHDA and CDR2 SQIVND (reference sequence). CDR3 in amino acids: CASSMASGRQYQSQPQHF.

The gene calls are TRBV4-2 and TRBJ1-2. The CDR3 totals 13 residues. The germline V gene has CDR1 LGHNA and CDR2 YNFKEQ. The chain's CDR3 is CASSQGQLYGYTF.

The chain couples TRBV6-6 to TRBJ1-5. Germline V lookup: CDR1 MNHNY, CDR2 SVGAGI (reference sequence). This CDR3 contains 12 residues. The CDR3 region is CASSYGNQPQHF.

V and J are TRBV7-6 and TRBJ1-1; the TCRdb call, TRBD1, lacks DNA for checking. CDR3 size: 12 residues. From germline, CDR1 is SGHVS and CDR2 FNYEAQ. This CDR3 is CASSPGVTEAFF.